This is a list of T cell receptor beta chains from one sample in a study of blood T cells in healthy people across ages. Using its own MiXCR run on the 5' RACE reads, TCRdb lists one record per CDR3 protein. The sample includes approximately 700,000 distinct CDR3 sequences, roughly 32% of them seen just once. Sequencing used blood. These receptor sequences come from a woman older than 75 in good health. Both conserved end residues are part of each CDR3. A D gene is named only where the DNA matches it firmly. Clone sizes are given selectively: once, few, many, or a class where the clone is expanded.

CSANGVYNEQYF	TGCAGTGCTAATGGAGTATACAATGAGCAGTACTTC	-	TRBJ2-7	-	TRBV20-1
CSARDGTSVETQYF	TGCAGTGCTAGAGATGGGACTAGCGTAGAGACCCAGTACTTC	TRBD2	TRBJ2-5	-	TRBV20-1
CASSLPGRFWQFF	TGTGCCAGCAGCTTACCGGGACGATTCTGGCAGTTCTTC	-	TRBJ2-1	many	TRBV7-2
CASRGDAVMNTEAFF	TGCGCCAGCAGGGGGGACGCCGTCATGAACACTGAAGCTTTCTTT	-	TRBJ1-1	many	TRBV5-1
CASSPLRDRGSLRHGYTF	TGTGCCAGCAGCCCCCTCCGGGACCGCGGGAGTCTTAGGCATGGCTACACCTTC	-	TRBJ1-2	-	TRBV7-6
CASSKTSQWRGYTF	TGTGCCAGCAGTAAGACTTCACAGTGGCGGGGCTACACCTTC	-	TRBJ1-2	many	TRBV6-2/TRBV6-3
CSADYTDTQYF	TGCAGTGCAGATTACACAGATACGCAGTATTTT	-	TRBJ2-3	many	TRBV20-1
CSARPTTNEKLFF	TGCAGTGCTAGACCCACAACTAATGAAAAACTGTTTTTT	-	TRBJ1-4	-	TRBV20-1
CASSGFRGGGYTF	TGTGCCAGCAGTGGTTTCAGGGGCGGCGGCTACACCTTC	-	TRBJ1-2	-	TRBV6-4
CASSYSDYGYTF	TGTGCCAGCAGTTATTCAGACTATGGCTACACCTTC	-	TRBJ1-2	-	TRBV6-2/TRBV6-3
CSARQGVGYGYTF	TGCAGTGCTCGACAGGGGGTCGGCTATGGCTACACCTTC	TRBD1	TRBJ1-2	-	TRBV20-1
CASSLATSGGRYEQYF	TGCGCCAGCAGCTTGGCAACTAGCGGAGGGAGGTACGAGCAGTACTTC	TRBD2	TRBJ2-7	-	TRBV5-1
CTSSLGSGSTDTQYF	TGTACCAGCAGCTTGGGTAGCGGGAGCACAGATACGCAGTATTTT	TRBD2	TRBJ2-3	-	TRBV5-6
CASSLNTGGLYEQYF	TGTGCCAGCAGTCTGAATACAGGGGGCTTGTACGAGCAGTACTTC	TRBD1	TRBJ2-7	many	TRBV12-3/TRBV12-4
CSARVAGPGTGATDTQYF	TGCAGTGCTAGGGTCGCGGGGCCGGGGACAGGAGCTACAGATACGCAGTATTTT	TRBD1	TRBJ2-3	many	TRBV20-1
CASSRVREDRGANVLTF	TGTGCCAGCAGCCGCGTAAGAGAGGACCGTGGGGCCAACGTCCTGACTTTC	-	TRBJ2-6	many	TRBV7-9
CASSPNAGVGREKLFF	TGCGCCAGCAGTCCTAACGCAGGGGTAGGGCGGGAAAAACTGTTTTTT	-	TRBJ1-4	-	TRBV5-1
CSARDFRGSTDTQYF	TGCAGTGCTAGGGACTTCAGGGGAAGCACAGATACGCAGTATTTT	-	TRBJ2-3	once	TRBV20-1
CASSQDPDTAHTF	TGCGCCAGCAGCCAAGATCCGGACACGGCCCACACCTTC	-	TRBJ1-2	-	TRBV4-1
CASSQSGNKAKNIQYF	TGTGCCAGCAGCCAAAGCGGGAACAAAGCCAAAAACATTCAGTACTTC	TRBD2	TRBJ2-4	-	TRBV14
CASSAGWGTDTQYF	TGTGCCAGCAGCGCTGGGTGGGGCACAGATACGCAGTATTTT	-	TRBJ2-3	many	TRBV3-1
CASSYRQAYTEAFF	TGTGCCAGCAGTTACCGACAGGCTTACACTGAAGCTTTCTTT	-	TRBJ1-1	-	TRBV6-5